This T cell receptor beta chain emerged from a study of shared clonotypes between healthy human individuals. Points from the study as a whole: Some naive CD4 clonotypes, roughly 4.7%, turned up in common across four donors. Specimens sampled were limited to blood, with tissue repertoires likely differing. The four-donor shared clonotypes exceeded non-shared clonotypes in generation probability, with non-shared ones scoring lower.

Germline V CDR1 and CDR2: SSHAT, FNYEAQ (reference sequence). The length of the CDR3 is 13 residues. Every one of the donors was a Caucasian adult that lived in Nashville, Tennessee. Regarding this clone: Its antigen is unknown. Relative to the germline gene, one junction end is altered; a read error may explain this. This sample also contains other DNA sequences that code for the same CDR3.

Generated by immunoSEQ multiplex PCR, the TCRdb table keeps only in-frame clones and is missing some. Among 1,400,000 or so clones listed, 98% were seen once. Source material: naive CD4+ T cells sorted from blood. Subset given: CD45RA+ positively selected. The rearrangement links TRBV7-7 to TRBJ2-7, with a weak D call TRBD1 (5 bases). This receptor was identified in a man aged 25-40 years in good health. The CDR3 region has the DNA TGTGCTAGCAGCTTAGGGGTCTCCTACGAGCAGTACTTC. Encoded protein: CASSLGVSYEQYF.